This TCR beta chain was retrieved from a study of cytomegalovirus exposure and HLA in healthy donors. The study's findings and limits: According to an earlier analysis, most TCR beta V segments yielded productive rearrangements about 87% or about 30% of the time.

PCR employed 60 Vbeta and 13 Jbeta primers. Assay used: immunoSEQ multiplex PCR; TCRdb lists only in-frame clones, some missing. The sample totals some 83,000 clones. Regarding this clone: Antigen unknown.

Specimen: PBMCs. This clonotype was sampled from a woman younger than 45 in good health and CMV-seronegative.

The CDR3 coding sequence is TGTGCCAGCAGCCAAGAGCTGGTAAGAGGGCAGTCAAAAAACATTCAGTACTTC. Protein product: CASSQELVRGQSKNIQYF. The chain uses TRBV4-2 and TRBJ2-4, with D possibly TRBD2 on 5 matching bases. From germline, CDR1 is LGHNA and CDR2 YNFKEQ. This CDR3 region has 18 residues. Trimming shortened V by 0 bases and J by 4 bases, and 19 bases separated the two germline ends.